The source of this TCR beta chain is a study of cytomegalovirus exposure and HLA in healthy donors. Study-level findings and limits: Clonal expansion, a later analysis showed, was greater in HLA-associated TCR beta chains than in equally common others. Highly shared sequence variants in one cluster were likely a sequencing artifact. In a later analysis, approximately 15,000 TCR beta sequences were associated with HLA alleles at 0.05 false discovery rate. Across HLA loci, a later analysis found differing TCR association rates, with DRB1 most and HLA-C fewest.

CDR1 MNHEY and CDR2 SMNVEV come from the germline V gene (reference sequence). V lost 5 bases and J lost 2, with 13 bases in between. The CDR3 is 14 residues long. With regard to this clone: Its specificity is not known.

PCR involved 60 Vbeta and 13 Jbeta primers. Profiling relied on immunoSEQ multiplex PCR, and the TCRdb table lists in-frame clones only, not all of them. The sample lists 100,000 to 150,000 clones; roughly 76% were seen once. The TCR originated in a woman between 50 and 59 years old in good health and CMV-seronegative. The sample consisted of PBMCs. The gene calls are TRBV27 and TRBJ2-7; unclear D gene. CDR3 nucleotides: TGTGCCAGCAGTCCCGGTTCTCCACCCTACGAGCAGTACTTC. It yields the protein CASSPGSPPYEQYF.